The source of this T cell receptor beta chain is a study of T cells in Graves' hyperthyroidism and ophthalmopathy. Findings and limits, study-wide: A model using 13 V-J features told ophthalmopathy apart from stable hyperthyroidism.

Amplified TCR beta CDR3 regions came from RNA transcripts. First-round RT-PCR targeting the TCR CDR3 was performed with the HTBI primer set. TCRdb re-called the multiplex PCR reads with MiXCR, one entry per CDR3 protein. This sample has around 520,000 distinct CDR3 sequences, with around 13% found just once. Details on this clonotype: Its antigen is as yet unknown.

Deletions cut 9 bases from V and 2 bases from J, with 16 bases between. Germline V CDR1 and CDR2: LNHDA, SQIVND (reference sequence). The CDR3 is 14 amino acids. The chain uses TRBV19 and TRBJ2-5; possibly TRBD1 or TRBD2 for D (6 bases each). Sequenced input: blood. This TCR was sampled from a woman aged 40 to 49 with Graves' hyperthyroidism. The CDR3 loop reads CASSSGAKQETQYF. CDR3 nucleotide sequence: TGTGCCAGCTCCTCGGGGGCAAAACAAGAGACCCAGTACTTC.